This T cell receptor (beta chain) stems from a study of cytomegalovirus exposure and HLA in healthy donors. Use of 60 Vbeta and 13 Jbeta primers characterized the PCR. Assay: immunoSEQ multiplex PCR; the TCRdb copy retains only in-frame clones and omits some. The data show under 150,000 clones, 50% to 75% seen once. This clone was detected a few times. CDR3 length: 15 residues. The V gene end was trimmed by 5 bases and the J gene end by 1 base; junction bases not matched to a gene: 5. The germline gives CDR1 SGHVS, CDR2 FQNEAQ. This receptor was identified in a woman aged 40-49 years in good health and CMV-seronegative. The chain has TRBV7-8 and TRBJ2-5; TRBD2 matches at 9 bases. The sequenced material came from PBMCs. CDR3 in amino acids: CASSRGGGPQETQYF. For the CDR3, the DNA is TGTGCCAGCAGCCGCGGGGGGGGCCCCCAAGAGACCCAGTACTTC.